Below, 8 T cell receptor beta chains from the same sample are listed, as sequenced in a study of metastatic and nonmetastatic thyroid tumors. Patients had received no treatment of any kind before thyroid surgery. TCRdb recomputed clones from the PCR reads via MiXCR. The profile shows fewer than 30,000 clones, around a fifth of them singletons. The sample taken for sequencing was blood. These receptors all stem from a male donor with papillary thyroid cancer or a benign thyroid nodule (not recorded which). Some clones in this sample may be carry-over from other donors' samples.

There are many counts of this clone. The chain joins TRBV12-3 or TRBV12-4 to TRBJ2-1; D is unresolved. The CDR3 covers 11 residues. The ends were cut back, 5 bases at V and 6 bases at J, with 5 bases in the middle. This chain's CDR3 is CASSPCNEQFF. The CDR3 DNA sequence: TGTGCCAGCAGTCCCTGCAATGAGCAGTTCTTC.

The table lists this clone with many counts. V gene TRBV6-5 combines with J gene TRBJ1-1; perhaps TRBD1 as D (5 bases). Trimming took off 0 bases at V and 5 bases at J, with 10 bases between the two ends. Per germline, CDR1 MNHEY and CDR2 SVGAGI. The CDR3 sequence is 14 residues long. The CDR3 protein is CASSYSDGGTEAFF. In DNA, the CDR3 is TGTGCCAGCAGTTACTCCGACGGGGGGACTGAAGCTTTCTTT.

This clone was counted ten times or more. The chain links TRBV6-1 to TRBJ1-5, with 8 nucleotides matching TRBD1. The ends lost 5 bases at V and 3 bases at J; junction bases unmatched: 6. Germline loops: CDR1 MNHNS, CDR2 SASEGT. This CDR3 region has 15 residues. CDR3 in amino acids: CASSSSGGINQPQHF. CDR3 sequence (DNA): TGTGCCAGCAGTTCGTCAGGGGGCATCAATCAGCCCCAGCATTTT.

This clone was found many times. The chain couples TRBV15 to TRBJ2-7; D tentatively fits TRBD1 or TRBD2 (5 bases each). The CDR3 sequence is 15 residues long. Trimming took off 0 bases at V and 0 bases at J, with 9 bases between the two ends. The germline gives CDR1 LNHNV, CDR2 YYDKDF (reference sequence). The CDR3: CATSRDRDGSYEQYF. In DNA form, the CDR3 reads TGTGCCACCAGCAGAGACCGGGACGGCTCCTACGAGCAGTACTTC.

This clone occurred many times. This chain connects TRBV10-2 to TRBJ2-7, with a possible D match to TRBD1 (5 bases). The V end was cut by 4 bases, the J end by 2 bases, with 6 bases between. Germline loops: CDR1 WSHSY, CDR2 SAAADI. The CDR3 contains 12 residues. The DNA of the CDR3 is TGCGCCAGCAGTGTAGGGGCCTACGAGCAGTACTTC. Translated, it gives CASSVGAYEQYF.

This clone occurred many times. The CDR3 loop reads CAAHDTGELFF. The CDR3 nucleotides read TGTGCCGCCCACGACACCGGGGAGCTGTTTTTT. The gene calls are TRBV19 and TRBJ2-2; D is uncertain. Between the trimmed V and J ends, which lost 11 bases and 3 bases, there was a span of 7 bases. Germline V gene lookup returns CDR1 LNHDA and CDR2 SQIVND (reference sequence). The CDR3 is 11 residues long.

In its sample, this clone was seen many times. This chain joins TRBV10-1 and TRBJ2-2; the D gene is possibly TRBD2 (6 bases). The germline V and J ends were trimmed by 4 bases and 6 bases, with 9 bases remaining between them. Germline assignment: CDR1 WNHNN and CDR2 SYGVQD (reference sequence). CDR3 length: 13 residues. Written as DNA, the CDR3 is TGCGCCAGCAGTGTTGGGGAGGCCGGGGAGCTGTTTTTT. Translated, it gives CASSVGEAGELFF.

Turning to this clone: One end of the junction varies from germline; a read error may be responsible. The chain employs TRBV11-2 and TRBJ2-2, with 8 bases fitting TRBD1. The germline V gene encodes CDR1 SGHAT and CDR2 FQNNGV. The CDR3 consists of 16 residues. The CDR3 DNA reads as TGTGCCAGCAGCCGTCGGGAACAGGGGGGTATCGGGGAGCTGTCTTTT. It translates to CASSRREQGGIGELSF.